The 28 T cell receptor beta chains below were found in one sample sequenced in a study of T cell responses to AZD1222 COVID-19 vaccine. Generated by immunoSEQ multiplex PCR, the TCRdb table keeps only in-frame clones and is missing some. The sample carries 90,000 to 150,000 clones, approximately 86% recorded once. This sample comprised peripheral blood, obtained 28 days after the second AZD1222 dose. Receptors were obtained from an adult who received the AZD1222 COVID-19 vaccine.

V gene TRBV5-1 combines with J gene TRBJ2-7; D unresolved. Germline V lookup: CDR1 SGHRS, CDR2 YFSETQ. V gave up 1 base and J gave up 6 bases, with 8 bases separating them. The CDR3 is made up of 12 amino acids. CDR3 region: CASSLTAGEQYF. For the CDR3, the DNA is TGCGCCAGCAGCTTGACGGCTGGCGAGCAGTACTTC.

CDR3 residues: CASSWGHSNTEAFF. The CDR3 region has the DNA TGTGCCAGCAGCTGGGGACATAGTAACACTGAAGCTTTCTTT. V is TRBV11-2 and J is TRBJ1-1, with a possible D match to TRBD1 (6 bases). Per the germline V gene, CDR1 is SGHAT and CDR2 is FQNNGV. The CDR3 spans 14 residues. The V end lost 4 bases, the J end lost 2 bases, and 11 bases lay between the germline ends.

This chain links TRBV3-1 (or the pseudogene TRBV3-2) with TRBJ2-3, with 8 positions matching TRBD2. CDR1 is LGHDT and CDR2 is YNNKEL in the germline V gene (reference sequence). Losses at the gene ends were 1 base for V and 0 bases for J; bases not matched to a gene: 12. The CDR3 totals 19 residues. CDR3 protein: CASSQAALAGGTSTDTQYF. The CDR3 DNA sequence: TGTGCCAGCAGCCAAGCAGCCCTAGCGGGTGGGACTAGCACAGATACGCAGTATTTT.

J is TRBJ2-3 and V is TRBV29-1, with D perhaps TRBD1 (6 bases). CDR1 and CDR2 from the germline V gene are SQVTM and ANQGSEA. Deletions cut 6 bases from V and 2 bases from J, with 18 bases between. This CDR3 region has 15 residues. The CDR3 sequence is CSVLPGDKATDTQYF. CDR3 DNA: TGCAGCGTCCTACCTGGGGACAAAGCCACAGATACGCAGTATTTT.

The V call is TRBV28, the J call TRBJ2-7; 13 bases map to TRBD2. CDR1 MDHEN and CDR2 SYDVKM come from the germline V gene. V dropped 5 bases and J dropped 6; count of bases not matched to a gene: 10. The CDR3 runs to 16 residues. The CDR3: CASSEGLAGELAEQYF. The CDR3 DNA reads TGTGCCAGCAGTGAAGGACTAGCGGGAGAATTGGCCGAGCAGTACTTC.

The chain links TRBV7-2 to TRBJ2-1; D is perhaps TRBD2 (6 bases). From germline, CDR1 is SGHTA and CDR2 FQGNSA. V shed 1 base and J shed 0 bases, with 7 bases lying between them. This CDR3 region has 15 residues. CDR3 in DNA: TGTGCCAGCAGCTTAGACGGGAGCTCCTACAATGAGCAGTTCTTC. It translates to CASSLDGSSYNEQFF. The full variable domain, its missing parts supplied by reference TRBV7-2 and TRBJ2-1, is GAGVSQSPSNKVTEKGKDVELRCDPISGHTALYWYRQSLGQGLEFLIYFQGNSAPDKSGLPSDRFSAERTGGSVSTLTIQRTQQEDSAVYLCASSLDGSSYNEQFFGPGTRLTVL.

The chain is built from TRBV29-1 and TRBJ2-5; 10 bases are shared with TRBD2. This CDR3 spans 15 amino acids. The V segment lost 6 bases and the J segment 4 bases; nucleotides outside the gene matches: 11. CDR1 is SQVTM and CDR2 is ANQGSEA in the germline V gene. CDR3 in amino acids: CSVIPAGGPGETQYF. CDR3 coding DNA: TGCAGCGTGATTCCAGCGGGAGGGCCTGGAGAGACCCAGTACTTC.

The V call is TRBV7-9, the J call TRBJ1-1; D uncertain. This CDR3 spans 12 amino acids. CDR1 and CDR2 (germline): SEHNR, FQNEAQ (reference sequence). Trimming took off 3 bases at V and 6 bases at J, with 8 bases between the two ends. DNA of the CDR3: TGTGCCAGCAGCTTCGGTACAGCTGAAGCTTTCTTT. Translation gives CASSFGTAEAFF.

The V and J genes are TRBV24-1 and TRBJ1-1; D is undetermined. This CDR3 is built from 12 residues. Trimming took 4 bases from V and 3 from J, leaving 5 bases between them. Germline-derived CDR1 and CDR2 are KGHDR and SFDVKD. CDR3 loop: CATSDPDTEAFF. The CDR3 region has the DNA TGTGCCACCAGTGACCCAGACACTGAAGCTTTCTTT.

This rearrangement joins TRBV11-2 to TRBJ1-2, with D perhaps TRBD1 (5 bases). Between the trimmed V and J ends, which lost 2 bases and 4 bases, there was a span of 11 bases. The CDR3 is made up of 14 amino acids. Germline V gives CDR1 SGHAT, CDR2 FQNNGV. CDR3 nucleotide sequence: TGTGCCAGCAGCTTACCACAGGTCCGCTATGGCTACACCTTC. This translates into CASSLPQVRYGYTF.

V and J are TRBV19 and TRBJ1-1; the D is unclear. The CDR3 contains 12 residues. CDR1 and CDR2 from the germline V gene are LNHDA and SQIVND (reference sequence). The ends were cut back, 4 bases at V and 1 base at J, with 4 bases in the middle. The CDR3 DNA sequence: TGTGCCAGTAGTACAGGGAACACTGAAGCTTTCTTT. The encoded protein is CASSTGNTEAFF. Full variable domain (outside the CDR3, taken from reference TRBV19 and TRBJ1-1): DGGITQSPKYLFRKEGQNVTLSCEQNLNHDAMYWYRQDPGQGLRLIYYSQIVNDFQKGDIAEGYSVSREKKESFPLTVTSAQKNPTAFYLCASSTGNTEAFFGQGTRLTVV.

The chain couples TRBV28 to TRBJ1-2; D unclear. Trimming removed 7 bases at V and 7 bases at J, with 16 bases between. CDR1 is MDHEN and CDR2 is SYDVKM in the germline V gene. This CDR3 has 13 amino acids. CDR3 coding DNA: TGTGCCAGCACCCTTCTTAGGTTGGGTGGCTACACCTTC. Translating it yields CASTLLRLGGYTF.

This clone appeared a few times. The rearrangement uses TRBV4-1 and TRBJ1-4; 7 positions match TRBD1. This CDR3 has 16 residues. In germline, CDR1 is MGHRA, CDR2 YSYEKL. The V segment lost 5 bases and the J segment 7 bases; nucleotides outside the gene matches: 13. CDR3 amino acids: CASSAQTDRPGEKLFF. In DNA, the CDR3 is TGCGCCAGCAGCGCCCAAACGGACAGGCCTGGTGAAAAACTGTTTTTT.

The chain combines TRBV6-2 or TRBV6-3 with TRBJ1-5; no clear D. The CDR3 sequence is 13 residues long. With 0 bases removed from V and 6 bases from J, the gap between germline ends came to 6 bases. Looked up from germline, CDR1 is MNHEY and CDR2 is SVGEGT. CDR3 protein: CASSYSNGQPQHF. The CDR3 nucleotides read TGTGCCAGCAGTTACTCGAACGGTCAGCCCCAGCATTTT.

The chain carries TRBV7-6 and TRBJ1-1, with D unresolved. The germline V and J ends were trimmed by 2 bases and 1 base, with 2 bases remaining between them. Germline-derived CDR1 and CDR2 are SGHVS and FNYEAQ. CDR3 length: 12 residues. The CDR3 nucleotides read TGTGCCAGCAGCTTAACGAACACTGAAGCTTTCTTT. It specifies CASSLTNTEAFF. Combining the CDR3 with reference TRBV7-6 and TRBJ1-1 gives the whole variable domain GAGVSQSPRYKVTKRGQDVALRCDPISGHVSLYWYRQALGQGPEFLTYFNYEAQQDKSGLPNDRFSAERPEGSISTLTIQRTEQRDSAMYRCASSLTNTEAFFGQGTRLTVV.

A remark on this clone: Distinct nucleotide sequences in the sample also encode this CDR3. The chain couples TRBV3-1 (or the pseudogene TRBV3-2) to TRBJ2-1; perhaps TRBD1 as D (6 bases). Germline V gives CDR1 LGHDT, CDR2 YNNKEL (reference sequence). The CDR3 sequence is 15 residues long. V dropped 0 bases and J dropped 1 base, with 7 bases sitting between them. DNA for the CDR3: TGTGCCAGCAGCCAAGATACAGGGTCCTACAATGAGCAGTTCTTC. This sequence encodes CASSQDTGSYNEQFF.

V usage is TRBV9 and J usage is TRBJ2-5, with unresolved D. This CDR3 comprises 15 residues. Deletions cut 1 base from V and 5 bases from J, with 15 bases between. Germline CDR1 reads SGDLS; CDR2 reads YYNGEE. The CDR3 protein is CASSVMGAAGETQYF. CDR3 bases: TGTGCCAGCAGCGTAATGGGCGCGGCCGGTGAGACCCAGTACTTC. The whole variable domain, remainder taken from reference TRBV9 and TRBJ2-5, is DSGVTQTPKHLITATGQRVTLRCSPRSGDLSVYWYQQSLDQGLQFLIQYYNGEERAKGNILERFSAQQFPDLHSELNLSSLELGDSALYFCASSVMGAAGETQYFGPGTRLLVL.

The chain joins TRBV3-1 (or the pseudogene TRBV3-2) to TRBJ1-2; D is ambiguous. Germline V gives CDR1 LGHDT, CDR2 YNNKEL (reference sequence). V lost 0 bases and J lost 7, with 18 bases in between. This CDR3 has 16 amino acids. CDR3 DNA: TGTGCCAGCAGCCAAGAGTGGACGGTGGGATCTCGTGGCTACACCTTC. Amino acids: CASSQEWTVGSRGYTF.

The chain has TRBV11-2 and TRBJ1-1; D gene uncertain. V was clipped by 5 bases and J by 6 bases, with 16 bases between them. Germline-derived CDR1 and CDR2 are SGHAT and FQNNGV. This CDR3 is built from 14 residues. The CDR3 spells CASSTSLGRPEAFF. DNA of the CDR3: TGTGCCAGCAGCACATCTCTGGGGAGGCCTGAAGCTTTCTTT.

The chain recombines TRBV11-1 with TRBJ2-6, with D hard to call. V lost 1 base and J 0 bases, leaving 4 bases between the germline ends. This CDR3 comprises 15 residues. Germline V gives CDR1 SGHAT, CDR2 FQDESV (reference sequence). In nucleotides, the CDR3 is TGTGCCAGCAGCTTAGAGAGCTCTGGGGCCAACGTCCTGACTTTC. It yields the protein CASSLESSGANVLTF.

The J gene is TRBJ1-1, the V gene TRBV7-8; D is undetermined. Germline assignment: CDR1 SGHVS and CDR2 FQNEAQ. This CDR3 contains 13 residues. V was shortened by 1 base and J by 1 base, with 4 bases between the two germline ends. CDR3 protein: CASSLDTNTEAFF. The DNA of the CDR3 is TGTGCCAGCAGCTTAGACACGAACACTGAAGCTTTCTTT.

The rearrangement joins TRBV19 to TRBJ1-3; D may be TRBD1 (6 bases). The CDR3 runs 14 residues. V gave up 3 bases and J gave up 3 bases, with 9 bases separating them. Germline V gene sequence: CDR1 LNHDA, CDR2 SQIVND (reference sequence). The CDR3 coding sequence is TGTGCCAGTAGTATGGGGGCGCTTGGAAACACCATATATTTT. Its translation is CASSMGALGNTIYF.

This chain links TRBV9 with TRBJ1-2, with D maybe TRBD1 (5 bases). With 3 bases removed from V and 5 bases from J, the gap between germline ends came to 11 bases. Germline CDR1 and CDR2: SGDLS and YYNGEE. CDR3 length: 13 residues. CDR3 loop: CASSDGGLYGYTF. CDR3 DNA sequence: TGTGCCAGCAGCGACGGGGGACTTTATGGCTACACCTTC. The full variable domain, rest sourced from reference TRBV9 and TRBJ1-2, is DSGVTQTPKHLITATGQRVTLRCSPRSGDLSVYWYQQSLDQGLQFLIQYYNGEERAKGNILERFSAQQFPDLHSELNLSSLELGDSALYFCASSDGGLYGYTFGSGTRLTVV.

The chain carries TRBV27 and TRBJ2-1, with TRBD2 as a possible D gene (6 bases). V was trimmed by 2 bases and J by 4 bases, leaving 12 bases between them. CDR3 length: 15 residues. Germline V gene data show CDR1 as MNHEY and CDR2 as SMNVEV (reference sequence). The CDR3 DNA is TGTGCCAGCAGTTTAACAGCGGGTAGTTACAATGAGCAGTTCTTC. Protein: CASSLTAGSYNEQFF.

The chain uses TRBV4-1 and TRBJ2-7; D is ambiguous. Trimming took off 1 base at V and 3 bases at J, with 4 bases between the two ends. The CDR3 is 12 residues long. Germline CDR1 MGHRA, CDR2 YSYEKL. DNA for the CDR3: TGCGCCAGCAGCCAAGGGGGCTACGAGCAGTACTTC. This sequence encodes CASSQGGYEQYF.

The chain recombines TRBV28 with TRBJ2-3, with 9 bases that match TRBD2. The CDR3 length is 16 residues. Germline V gene data show CDR1 as MDHEN and CDR2 as SYDVKM. Trimming cost V 6 bases and J 1 base; bases outside gene matches: 8. The CDR3, as DNA: TGTGCCAGCAGGGGCGTAGCGGGAGTGGGCACAGATACGCAGTATTTT. It translates to CASRGVAGVGTDTQYF.

The rearrangement joins TRBV5-1 to TRBJ2-7, with D perhaps TRBD1 (5 bases). The CDR3 is 15 residues long. Trimming removed 7 bases from V and 0 bases from J, with 17 bases in between. CDR1 is SGHRS, CDR2 YFSETQ, per germline. The CDR3 nucleotides are TGCGCCAGCGGCGGAGCTGAAGGGGACTCCTACGAGCAGTACTTC. This gives the protein CASGGAEGDSYEQYF.

The chain is built from TRBV12-3 or TRBV12-4 and TRBJ2-5; no clear D gene. With 2 bases removed from V and 8 bases from J, the gap between germline ends came to 12 bases. CDR3 length equals 13 residues. The CDR3 sequence is CASSLKVVSTQYF. CDR3 DNA: TGTGCCAGCAGTTTAAAGGTAGTCAGTACCCAGTACTTC.